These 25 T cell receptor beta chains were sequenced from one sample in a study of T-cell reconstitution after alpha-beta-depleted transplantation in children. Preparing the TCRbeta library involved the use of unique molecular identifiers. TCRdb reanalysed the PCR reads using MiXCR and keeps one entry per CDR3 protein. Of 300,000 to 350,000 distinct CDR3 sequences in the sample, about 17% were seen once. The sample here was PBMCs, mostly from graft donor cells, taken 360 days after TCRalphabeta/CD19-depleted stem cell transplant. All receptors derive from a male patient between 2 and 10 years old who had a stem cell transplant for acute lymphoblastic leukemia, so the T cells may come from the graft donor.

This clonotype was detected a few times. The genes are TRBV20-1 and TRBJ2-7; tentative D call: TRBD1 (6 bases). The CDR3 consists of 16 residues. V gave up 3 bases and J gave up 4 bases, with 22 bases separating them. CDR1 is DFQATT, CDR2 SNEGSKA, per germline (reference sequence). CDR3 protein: CSARSPDSSKWYEQYF. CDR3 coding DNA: TGCAGTGCTAGGTCCCCGGACAGTTCGAAATGGTACGAGCAGTACTTC.

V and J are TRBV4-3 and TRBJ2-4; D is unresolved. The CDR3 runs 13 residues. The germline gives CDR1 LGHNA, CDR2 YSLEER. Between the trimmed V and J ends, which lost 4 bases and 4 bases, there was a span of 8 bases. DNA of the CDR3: TGCGCCAGCAGCCCGGATTCGAAAAACATTCAGTACTTC. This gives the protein CASSPDSKNIQYF.

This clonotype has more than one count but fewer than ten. CDR3 protein: CSARAGWFDQPQHF. CDR3 DNA sequence: TGCAGTGCTAGAGCTGGGTGGTTTGATCAGCCCCAGCATTTT. The chain couples TRBV20-1 to TRBJ1-5; D is uncertain. Germline-derived CDR1 and CDR2 are DFQATT and SNEGSKA (reference sequence). The V and J ends lost 1 base and 5 bases respectively, with 12 bases between them. CDR3 length: 14 residues.

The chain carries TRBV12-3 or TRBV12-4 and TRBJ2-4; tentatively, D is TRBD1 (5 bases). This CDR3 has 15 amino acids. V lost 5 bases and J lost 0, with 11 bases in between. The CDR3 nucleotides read TGTGCCAGCAGTCCGACAGTCGTAGCCAAAAACATTCAGTACTTC. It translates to CASSPTVVAKNIQYF.

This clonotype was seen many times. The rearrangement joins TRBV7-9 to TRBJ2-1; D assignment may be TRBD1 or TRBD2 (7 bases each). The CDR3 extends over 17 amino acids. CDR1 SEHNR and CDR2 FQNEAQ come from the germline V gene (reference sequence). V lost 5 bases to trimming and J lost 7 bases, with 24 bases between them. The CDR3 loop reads CASSRWPTGRVRNEQFF. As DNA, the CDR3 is TGTGCCAGCAGCCGCTGGCCGACAGGGAGGGTCCGGAATGAGCAGTTCTTC.

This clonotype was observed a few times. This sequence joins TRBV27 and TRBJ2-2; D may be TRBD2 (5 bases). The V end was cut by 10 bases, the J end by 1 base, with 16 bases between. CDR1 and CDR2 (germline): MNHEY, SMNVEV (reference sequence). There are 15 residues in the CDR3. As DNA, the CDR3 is TGTGCCACCCTACCTCCCGGGGAGAACACCGGGGAGCTGTTTTTT. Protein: CATLPPGENTGELFF.

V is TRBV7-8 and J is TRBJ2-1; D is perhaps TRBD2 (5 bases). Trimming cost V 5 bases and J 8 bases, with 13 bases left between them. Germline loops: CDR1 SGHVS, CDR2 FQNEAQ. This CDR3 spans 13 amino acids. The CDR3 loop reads CASSPPLADEQFF. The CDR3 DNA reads TGTGCCAGCAGCCCACCCCTAGCAGATGAGCAGTTCTTC. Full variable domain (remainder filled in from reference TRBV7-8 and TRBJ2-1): GAGVSQSPRYKVAKRGQDVALRCDPISGHVSLFWYQQALGQGPEFLTYFQNEAQLDKSGLPSDRFFAERPEGSVSTLKIQRTQQEDSAVYLCASSPPLADEQFFGPGTRLTVL.

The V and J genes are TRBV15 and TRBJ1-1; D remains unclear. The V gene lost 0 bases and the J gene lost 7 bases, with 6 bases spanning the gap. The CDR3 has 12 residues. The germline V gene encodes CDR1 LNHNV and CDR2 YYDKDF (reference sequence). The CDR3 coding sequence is TGTGCCACCAGCAGAGATGGCCTTGAAGCTTTCTTT. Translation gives CATSRDGLEAFF. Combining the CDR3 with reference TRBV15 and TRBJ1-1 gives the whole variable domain DAMVIQNPRYQVTQFGKPVTLSCSQTLNHNVMYWYQQKSSQAPKLLFHYYDKDFNNEADTPDNFQSRRPNTSFCFLDIRSPGLGDTAMYLCATSRDGLEAFFGQGTRLTVV.

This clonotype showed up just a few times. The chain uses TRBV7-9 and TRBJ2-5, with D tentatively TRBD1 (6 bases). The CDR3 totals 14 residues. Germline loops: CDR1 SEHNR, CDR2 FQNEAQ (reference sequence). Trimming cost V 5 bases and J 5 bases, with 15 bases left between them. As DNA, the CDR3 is TGTGCCAGCAGCCCAGACAGGACTCGTGAGACCCAGTACTTC. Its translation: CASSPDRTRETQYF.

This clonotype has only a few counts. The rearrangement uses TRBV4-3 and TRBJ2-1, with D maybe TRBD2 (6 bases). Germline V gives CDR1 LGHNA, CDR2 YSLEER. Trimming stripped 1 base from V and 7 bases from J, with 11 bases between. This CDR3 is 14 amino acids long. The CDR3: CASSQAGVGNEQFF. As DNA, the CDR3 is TGCGCCAGCAGCCAAGCGGGAGTAGGGAATGAGCAGTTCTTC.

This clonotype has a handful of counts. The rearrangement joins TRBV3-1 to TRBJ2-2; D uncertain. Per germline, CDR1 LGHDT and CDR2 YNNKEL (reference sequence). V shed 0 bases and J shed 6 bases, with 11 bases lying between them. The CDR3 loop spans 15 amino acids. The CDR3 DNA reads TGTGCCAGCAGCCAAGATCCGTACGTACCCGGGGAGCTGTTTTTT. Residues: CASSQDPYVPGELFF.

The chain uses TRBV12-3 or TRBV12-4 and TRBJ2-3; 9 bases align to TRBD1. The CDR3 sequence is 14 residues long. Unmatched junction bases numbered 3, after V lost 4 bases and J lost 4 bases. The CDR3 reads CASSWDREADTQYF. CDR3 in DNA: TGTGCCAGCAGTTGGGACAGGGAGGCAGATACGCAGTATTTT.

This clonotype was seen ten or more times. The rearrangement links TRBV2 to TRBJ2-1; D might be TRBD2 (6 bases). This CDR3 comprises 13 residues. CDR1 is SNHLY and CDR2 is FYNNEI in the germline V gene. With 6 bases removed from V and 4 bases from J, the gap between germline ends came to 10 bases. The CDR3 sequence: CASSRLGYNEQFF. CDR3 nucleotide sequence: TGTGCCAGCAGCCGACTAGGTTACAATGAGCAGTTCTTC.

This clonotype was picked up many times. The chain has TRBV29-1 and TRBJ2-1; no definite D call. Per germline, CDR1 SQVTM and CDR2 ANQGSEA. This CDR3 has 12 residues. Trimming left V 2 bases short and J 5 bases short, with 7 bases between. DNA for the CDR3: TGCAGCGTTGAACTCCTAGACAATGAGCAGTTCTTC. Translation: CSVELLDNEQFF.

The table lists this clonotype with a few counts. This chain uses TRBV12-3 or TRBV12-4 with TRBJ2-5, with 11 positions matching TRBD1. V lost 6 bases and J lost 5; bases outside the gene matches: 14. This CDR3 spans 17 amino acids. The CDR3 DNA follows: TGTGCCAGCAGGCATGGGACAGGGGGACCTCAGGGGGAGACCCAGTACTTC. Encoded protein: CASRHGTGGPQGETQYF.

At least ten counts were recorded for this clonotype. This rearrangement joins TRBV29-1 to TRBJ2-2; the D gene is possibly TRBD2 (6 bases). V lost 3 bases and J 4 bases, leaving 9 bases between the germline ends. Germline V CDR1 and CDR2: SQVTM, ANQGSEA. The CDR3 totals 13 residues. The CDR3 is CSVEGTPTGELFF. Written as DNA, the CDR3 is TGCAGCGTTGAGGGGACTCCCACCGGGGAGCTGTTTTTT.

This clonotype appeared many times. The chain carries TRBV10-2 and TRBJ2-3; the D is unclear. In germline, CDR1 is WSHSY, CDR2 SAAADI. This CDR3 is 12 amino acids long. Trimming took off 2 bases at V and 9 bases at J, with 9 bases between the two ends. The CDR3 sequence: CASSEGLPTQYF. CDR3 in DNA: TGCGCCAGCAGTGAGGGCTTACCCACGCAGTATTTT.

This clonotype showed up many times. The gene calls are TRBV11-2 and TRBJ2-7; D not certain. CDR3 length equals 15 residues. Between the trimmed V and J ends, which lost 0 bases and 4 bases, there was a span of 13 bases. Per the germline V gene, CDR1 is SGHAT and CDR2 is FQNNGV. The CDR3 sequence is CASSLEGGWSYEQYF. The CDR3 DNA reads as TGTGCCAGCAGCTTAGAAGGTGGCTGGAGTTACGAGCAGTACTTC.

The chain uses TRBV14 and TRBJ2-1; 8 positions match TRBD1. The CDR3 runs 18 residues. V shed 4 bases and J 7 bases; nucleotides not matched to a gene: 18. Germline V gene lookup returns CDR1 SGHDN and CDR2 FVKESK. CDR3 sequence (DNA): TGTGCCAGCAGCCCAACTTCTTTTAGGACAGGGTTTTGGAATGAGCAGTTCTTC. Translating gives CASSPTSFRTGFWNEQFF.

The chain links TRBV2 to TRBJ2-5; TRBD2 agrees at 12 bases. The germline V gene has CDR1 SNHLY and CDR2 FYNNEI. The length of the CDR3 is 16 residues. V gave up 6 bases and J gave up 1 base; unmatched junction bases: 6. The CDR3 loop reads CASRIGLAGPQETQYF. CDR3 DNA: TGTGCCAGCAGGATTGGACTAGCGGGACCCCAAGAGACCCAGTACTTC.

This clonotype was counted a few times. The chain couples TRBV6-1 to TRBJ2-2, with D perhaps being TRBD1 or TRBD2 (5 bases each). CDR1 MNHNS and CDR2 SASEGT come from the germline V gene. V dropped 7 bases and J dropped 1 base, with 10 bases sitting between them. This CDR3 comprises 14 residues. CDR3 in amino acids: CASMGTENTGELFF. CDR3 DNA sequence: TGTGCCAGCATGGGGACGGAGAACACCGGGGAGCTGTTTTTT.

The CDR3 sequence is CASSRRGGEVGETQYF. The CDR3 DNA sequence: TGCGCCAGCAGCCGAAGAGGGGGCGAGGTAGGGGAGACCCAGTACTTC. This chain joins TRBV5-1 and TRBJ2-5; 7 bases are a match to TRBD1. Germline CDR1 and CDR2: SGHRS and YFSETQ. The CDR3 totals 16 residues. J gave up 5 bases and V 4 bases, and 14 bases lay outside the gene matches. Full variable domain (remainder filled in from reference TRBV5-1 and TRBJ2-5): KAGVTQTPRYLIKTRGQQVTLSCSPISGHRSVSWYQQTPGQGLQFLFEYFSETQRNKGNFPGRFSGRQFSNSRSEMNVSTLELGDSALYLCASSRRGGEVGETQYFGPGTRLLVL.

CDR3 DNA: TGTGCCAGCAGTGGGACTAGAAGTTTTGGCGAGCAGTACTTC. Its translation: CASSGTRSFGEQYF. The rearrangement uses TRBV2 and TRBJ2-7; 7 nucleotides line up with TRBD2. Trimming removed 4 bases from V and 6 bases from J; junction bases left unmatched: 9. This CDR3 contains 14 residues. Germline lookup yields CDR1 SNHLY and CDR2 FYNNEI.

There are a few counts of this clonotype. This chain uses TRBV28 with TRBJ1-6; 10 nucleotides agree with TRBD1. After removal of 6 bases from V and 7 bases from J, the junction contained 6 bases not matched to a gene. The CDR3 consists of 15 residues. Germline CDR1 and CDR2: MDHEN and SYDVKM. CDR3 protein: CASRKRGQGNSPLHF. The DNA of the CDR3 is TGTGCCAGCAGAAAAAGGGGACAGGGGAATTCACCCCTCCACTTT.

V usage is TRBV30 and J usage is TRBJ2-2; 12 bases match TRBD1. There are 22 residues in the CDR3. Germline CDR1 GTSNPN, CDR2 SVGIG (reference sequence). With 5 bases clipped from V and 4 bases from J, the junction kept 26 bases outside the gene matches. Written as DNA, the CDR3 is TGTGCCTGGGGCGGAGGCGTCCCGGGACAGGGGGCGGGAGTGGATGTCACCGGGGAGCTGTTTTTT. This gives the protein CAWGGGVPGQGAGVDVTGELFF.